Each of the 11 T cell receptor beta chains below was sequenced from the same sample in a study of neurological immune-mediated disorders. TCRdb re-called the 5' RACE reads with MiXCR, one entry per CDR3 protein. The sample lists around 30,000 distinct CDR3 sequences; roughly 1.6% were seen once. The material sequenced was PBMCs. Receptors were obtained from a woman younger than 45 with multiple sclerosis.

This clonotype was detected many times. The V and J genes are TRBV7-2 and TRBJ1-2; weak D call: TRBD1 (5 bases). Per the germline V gene, CDR1 is SGHTA and CDR2 is FQGNSA. CDR3 length equals 15 residues. Trimming stripped 5 bases from V and 2 bases from J, with 15 bases between. CDR3 sequence (DNA): TGTGCCAGCAGCCATAGGGCAGGGCTGAACTATGGCTACACCTTC. It specifies CASSHRAGLNYGYTF.

This clonotype occurred many times. The CDR3 DNA reads as TGTGCCAGCAGCGTAACTGCGGGGGGTGAGTACGAGCAGTACTTC. Translated: CASSVTAGGEYEQYF. The chain couples TRBV9 to TRBJ2-7; 8 bases are shared with TRBD2. CDR3 length equals 15 residues. CDR1 and CDR2 from the germline V gene are SGDLS and YYNGEE. V lost 1 base to trimming and J lost 4 bases; unmatched junction nucleotides: 7.

Relative to its sample, this clonotype is medium-sized. The chain couples TRBV11-2 to TRBJ2-5; D is unresolved. This CDR3 has 13 residues. The V end lost 0 bases, the J end lost 12 bases, and 14 bases lay between the germline ends. Germline CDR1 and CDR2: SGHAT and FQNNGV. The CDR3 loop is CASSLDWTRAKYF. CDR3 in DNA: TGTGCCAGCAGCTTAGATTGGACCCGGGCCAAGTACTTC.

This clonotype occurred many times. The chain recombines TRBV12-3 or TRBV12-4 with TRBJ1-5, with D possibly matching TRBD1 (5 bases). Trimming pared 5 bases from V and 4 bases from J, leaving 9 bases between. This CDR3 is 13 amino acids long. The CDR3 DNA follows: TGTGCCAGCAGTAGGGGAGGGAATCAGCCCCAGCATTTT. Residues: CASSRGGNQPQHF.

This clonotype was recorded many times. The genes are TRBV5-5 and TRBJ2-1; 7 nucleotides align to TRBD2. The CDR3 totals 15 residues. Germline lookup yields CDR1 SGHKS and CDR2 YYEKEE (reference sequence). V lost 5 bases and J lost 0; bases outside the gene matches: 5. CDR3 DNA: TGTGCCAGCAGTCCGCGGGGGAGCTCCTACAATGAGCAGTTCTTC. It translates to CASSPRGSSYNEQFF.

This clonotype was seen a handful of times. This chain uses TRBV7-2 with TRBJ1-5; D is perhaps TRBD1 (6 bases). The germline V and J ends were trimmed by 4 bases and 0 bases, with 16 bases remaining between them. This CDR3 region has 17 residues. The V gene's germline CDR1 is SGHTA and CDR2 FQGNSA. This chain's CDR3 is CASSSVQGTYSNQPQHF. CDR3 nucleotides: TGTGCCAGCAGCTCCGTTCAGGGGACCTATAGCAATCAGCCCCAGCATTTT. Drawing the rest from reference TRBV7-2 and TRBJ1-5, the complete variable domain is GAGVSQSPSNKVTEKGKDVELRCDPISGHTALYWYRQSLGQGLEFLIYFQGNSAPDKSGLPSDRFSAERTGGSVSTLTIQRTQQEDSAVYLCASSSVQGTYSNQPQHFGDGTRLSIL.

This clonotype was recorded many times. This rearrangement joins TRBV12-3 or TRBV12-4 to TRBJ1-1; D is unresolved. This CDR3 spans 16 amino acids. V was cut by 3 bases and J by 1 base, with 15 bases left in between. The CDR3 is CASSLGTRRRNTEAFF. DNA of the CDR3: TGTGCCAGCAGTTTGGGCACGCGGAGGCGGAACACTGAAGCTTTCTTT.

In its sample, this clonotype was seen many times. The rearrangement uses TRBV6-5 and TRBJ1-6; tentative D call: TRBD1 (5 bases). V was shortened by 2 bases and J by 7 bases, with 12 bases between the two germline ends. CDR3 length: 15 amino acids. Looked up from germline, CDR1 is MNHEY and CDR2 is SVGAGI. CDR3 DNA sequence: TGTGCCAGCAGTTACCAGGGTGGTAAAAATTCACCCCTCCACTTT. This gives the protein CASSYQGGKNSPLHF.

Ten or more counts support this clonotype. The V and J genes are TRBV15 and TRBJ2-7; D is perhaps TRBD1 (6 bases). The CDR3 runs to 16 residues. V shed 5 bases and J shed 0 bases, with 17 bases lying between them. Germline CDR1 is LNHNV and CDR2 is YYDKDF (reference sequence). The chain's CDR3 is CATSGLRDKASYEQYF. As DNA, the CDR3 is TGTGCCACCAGCGGGCTGAGGGACAAGGCCTCCTACGAGCAGTACTTC. The whole variable domain, remainder taken from reference TRBV15 and TRBJ2-7, is DAMVIQNPRYQVTQFGKPVTLSCSQTLNHNVMYWYQQKSSQAPKLLFHYYDKDFNNEADTPDNFQSRRPNTSFCFLDIRSPGLGDTAMYLCATSGLRDKASYEQYFGPGTRLTVT.

This clonotype appeared many times. The rearrangement uses TRBV29-1 and TRBJ2-2; D is unresolved. The CDR3 has 14 residues. Germline V gene data show CDR1 as SQVTM and CDR2 as ANQGSEA. The ends were cut back, 4 bases at V and 2 bases at J, with 11 bases in the middle. The CDR3 DNA reads as TGCAGCGTTGTACGTCAGGTTAACACCGGGGAGCTGTTTTTT. It encodes CSVVRQVNTGELFF.

This clonotype has only a few counts. The CDR3 is CASSEGQGARYEQYF. The CDR3 DNA reads TGTGCCAGCAGTGAGGGTCAGGGGGCGCGGTACGAGCAGTACTTC. The chain joins TRBV2 to TRBJ2-7, with 8 bases aligning to TRBD1. Germline CDR1 is SNHLY and CDR2 is FYNNEI. This CDR3 contains 15 residues. The trim removed 3 bases at V and 4 bases at J, leaving 8 bases unmatched.